This T cell receptor (beta chain) derives from a study of T cells in tuberculosis. Study in general: CD1B tetramers identified T cells specific for mycobacterial lipid GMM.

General study points: Low-affinity CD1B-GMM tetramer-binding T cells may have been missed.

After thawing and overnight rest, PBMC were stained with GMM-loaded CD1B tetramer, viability dye and anti-CD3 for sorting. CD1B tetramers were loaded with Rhodococcus equi-derived C32 glucose monomycolate. CD14-expressing monocytes were removed from PBMC before cryopreservation and sorting. Chain pairing is unknown; alpha and beta were sequenced separately. Method: immunoSEQ multiplex PCR; TCRdb's copy keeps in-frame clones and lacks some. Counted here are approximately 100,000 clones, about nine tenths occurring once; the ten biggest clones make up approximately 2%. The CDR3 has 15 residues. The sequenced sample was CD1b-GMM tetramer-negative cells sorted from PBMCs. The chain employs TRBV21-1 and TRBJ1-6; the table's D call of TRBD1 was not tested on the DNA. TRBV21-1 is a recognized pseudogene. This clonotype originated in an adult woman with latent tuberculosis. The CDR3 sequence: CASRWDSQDNSPLHF. CDR3 sequence (DNA): TGTGCCAGCAGGTGGGACAGCCAAGATAATTCACCCCTCCACTTT.